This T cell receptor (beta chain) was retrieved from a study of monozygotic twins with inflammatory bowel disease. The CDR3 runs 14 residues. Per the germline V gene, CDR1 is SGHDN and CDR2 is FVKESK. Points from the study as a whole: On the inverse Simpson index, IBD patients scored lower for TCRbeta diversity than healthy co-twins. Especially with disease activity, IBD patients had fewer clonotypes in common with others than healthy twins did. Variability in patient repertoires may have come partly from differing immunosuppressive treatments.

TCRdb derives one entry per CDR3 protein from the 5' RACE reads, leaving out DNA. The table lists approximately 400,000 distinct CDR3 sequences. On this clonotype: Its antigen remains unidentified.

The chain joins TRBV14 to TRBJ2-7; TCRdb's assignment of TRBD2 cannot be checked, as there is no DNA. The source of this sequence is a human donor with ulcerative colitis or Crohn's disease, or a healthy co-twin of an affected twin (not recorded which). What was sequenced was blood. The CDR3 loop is CASSQFPLRYEQYF.